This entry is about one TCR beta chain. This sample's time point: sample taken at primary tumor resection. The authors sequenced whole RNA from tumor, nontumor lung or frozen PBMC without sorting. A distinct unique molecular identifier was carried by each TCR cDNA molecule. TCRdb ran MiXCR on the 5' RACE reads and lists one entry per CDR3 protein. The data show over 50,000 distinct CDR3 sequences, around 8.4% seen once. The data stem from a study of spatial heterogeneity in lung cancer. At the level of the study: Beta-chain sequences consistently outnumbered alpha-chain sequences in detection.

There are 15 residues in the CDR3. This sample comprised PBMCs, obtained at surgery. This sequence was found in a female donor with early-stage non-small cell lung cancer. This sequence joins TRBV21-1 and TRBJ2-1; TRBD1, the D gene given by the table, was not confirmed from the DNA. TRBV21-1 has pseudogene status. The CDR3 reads CASSTRQGRNNGQFF. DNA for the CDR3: TGTGCCAGCAGCACCAGACAGGGCCGCAACAATGGGCAGTTCTTC.